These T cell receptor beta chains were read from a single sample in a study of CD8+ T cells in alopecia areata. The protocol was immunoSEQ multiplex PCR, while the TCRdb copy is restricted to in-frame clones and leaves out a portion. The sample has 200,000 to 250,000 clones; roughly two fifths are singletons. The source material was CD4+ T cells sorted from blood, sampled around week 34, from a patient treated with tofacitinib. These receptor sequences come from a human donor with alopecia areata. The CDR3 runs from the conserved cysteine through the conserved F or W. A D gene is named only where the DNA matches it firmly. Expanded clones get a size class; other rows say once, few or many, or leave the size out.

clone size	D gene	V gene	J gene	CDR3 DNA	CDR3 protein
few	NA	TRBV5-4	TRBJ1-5	TGTGCCAGCAGCTTTGACGGAGAGCCCCAGCATTTT	CASSFDGEPQHF
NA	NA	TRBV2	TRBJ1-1	TGTGCCAGCAGTGTGTCGTTCAGGGTGAACACTGAAGCTTTCTTT	CASSVSFRVNTEAFF
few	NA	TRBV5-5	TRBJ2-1	TGTGCCAGCAGCAACCAAGCCGGGGTCTACAATGAGCAGTTCTTC	CASSNQAGVYNEQFF
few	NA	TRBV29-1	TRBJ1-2	TGCAGCGTCCGAAACCCAGGGTACACCTTC	CSVRNPGYTF
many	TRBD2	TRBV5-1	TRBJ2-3	TGCGCCAGCAGCTCCCTCTCTAGCGGGAGCACAGATACGCAGTATTTT	CASSSLSSGSTDTQYF
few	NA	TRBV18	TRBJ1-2	TGTGCCAGCTCACCACCTTCAACGTCCTATGGCTACACCTTC	CASSPPSTSYGYTF
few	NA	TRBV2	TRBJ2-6	TGTGCCAGCAAGGGTACTGGGGCCAACGTCCTGACTTTC	CASKGTGANVLTF
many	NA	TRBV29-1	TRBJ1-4	TGCAGCGTTGAAGATCTTCAAAGGTTTGGTGAAAAACTGTTTTTT	CSVEDLQRFGEKLFF
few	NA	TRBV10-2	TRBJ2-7	TGCGCCAGCAGTGAGTTTCCTCAGGAGCAGTACTTC	CASSEFPQEQYF
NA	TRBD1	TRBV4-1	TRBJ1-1	TGCGCCAGCAGCCATCTTGCCCCAGGACAGGGCACTGAAGCTTTCTTT	CASSHLAPGQGTEAFF
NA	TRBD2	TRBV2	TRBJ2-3	TGTGCCATCTGGCTAGCGGGAGTTCCAGATACGCAGTATTTT	CAIWLAGVPDTQYF
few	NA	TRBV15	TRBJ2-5	TGTGCCACCAGCAGAGTTGGAGAGACCCAGTACTTC	CATSRVGETQYF
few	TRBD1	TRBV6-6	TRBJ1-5	TGTGCCAGCAGTTACTCGGACAGGGGGCATCAGCCCCAGCATTTT	CASSYSDRGHQPQHF
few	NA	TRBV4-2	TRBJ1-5	TGTGCCAGCAGCCACGGGGCCGAGGGCAATCAGCCCCAGCATTTT	CASSHGAEGNQPQHF
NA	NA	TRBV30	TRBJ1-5	TGTGCCTGGAGTGTGATGAGGGGTGAGCAGCCCCAGCATTTT	CAWSVMRGEQPQHF
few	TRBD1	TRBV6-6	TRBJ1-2	TGTGCCAGCAGTTCGAACAGGGGGCTTGGCTACACCTTC	CASSSNRGLGYTF
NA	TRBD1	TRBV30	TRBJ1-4	TGTGCCTCAAAGGGGGCAGGTGAAAAACTGTTTTTT	CASKGAGEKLFF
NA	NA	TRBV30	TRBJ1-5	TGTGCCTGGAGTAATGCAGCGGGGCGGTCAAGCAATCAGCCCCAGCATTTT	CAWSNAAGRSSNQPQHF
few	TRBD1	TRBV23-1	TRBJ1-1	TGCGCCAGCAGCCCGGGACAGAGGAACACTGAAGCTTTCTTT	CASSPGQRNTEAFF
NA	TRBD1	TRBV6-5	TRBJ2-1	TGTGCCAGCAGTCGACAGGGGGCAAGGAATGAGCAGTTCTTC	CASSRQGARNEQFF